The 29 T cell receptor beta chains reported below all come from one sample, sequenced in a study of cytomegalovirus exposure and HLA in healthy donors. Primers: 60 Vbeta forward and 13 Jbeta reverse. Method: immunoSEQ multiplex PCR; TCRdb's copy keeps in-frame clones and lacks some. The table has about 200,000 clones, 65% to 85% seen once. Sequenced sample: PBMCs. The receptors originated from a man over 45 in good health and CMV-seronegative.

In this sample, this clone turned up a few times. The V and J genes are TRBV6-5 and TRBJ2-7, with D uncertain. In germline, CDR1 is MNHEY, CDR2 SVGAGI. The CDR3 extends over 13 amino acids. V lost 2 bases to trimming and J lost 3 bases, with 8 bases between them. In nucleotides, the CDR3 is TGTGCCAGCAGTTACCTAGGTGGCTACGAGCAGTACTTC. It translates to CASSYLGGYEQYF.

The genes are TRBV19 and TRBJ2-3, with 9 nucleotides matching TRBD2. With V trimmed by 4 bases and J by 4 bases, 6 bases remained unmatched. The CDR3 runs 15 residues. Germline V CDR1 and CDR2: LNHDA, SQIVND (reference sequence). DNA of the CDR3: TGTGCCAGTAGTACTAGACTAGCGGCGGCAGATACGCAGTATTTT. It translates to CASSTRLAAADTQYF.

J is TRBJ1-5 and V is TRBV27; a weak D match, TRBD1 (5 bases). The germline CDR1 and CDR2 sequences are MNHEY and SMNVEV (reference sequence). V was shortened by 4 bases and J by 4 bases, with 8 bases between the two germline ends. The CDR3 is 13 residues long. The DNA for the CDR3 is TGTGCCAGCAGTTATTCAGGGAATCAGCCCCAGCATTTT. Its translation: CASSYSGNQPQHF.

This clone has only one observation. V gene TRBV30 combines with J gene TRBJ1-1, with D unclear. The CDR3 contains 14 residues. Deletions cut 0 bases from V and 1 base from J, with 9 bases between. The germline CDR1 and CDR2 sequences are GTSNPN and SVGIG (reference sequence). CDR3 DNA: TGTGCCTGGAGTGTAAGGAGGACGAACACTGAAGCTTTCTTT. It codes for CAWSVRRTNTEAFF.

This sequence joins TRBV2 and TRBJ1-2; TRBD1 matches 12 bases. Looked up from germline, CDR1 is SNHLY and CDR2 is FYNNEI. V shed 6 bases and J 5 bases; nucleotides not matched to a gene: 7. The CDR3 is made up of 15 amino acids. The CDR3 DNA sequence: TGTGCCAGCAGCCTTCGGGACAGGGGGCCATATGGCTACACCTTC. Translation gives CASSLRDRGPYGYTF. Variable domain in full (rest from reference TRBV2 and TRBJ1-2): EPEVTQTPSHQVTQMGQEVILRCVPISNHLYFYWYRQILGQKVEFLVSFYNNEISEKSEIFDDQFSVERPDGSNFTLKIRSTKLEDSAMYFCASSLRDRGPYGYTFGSGTRLTVV.

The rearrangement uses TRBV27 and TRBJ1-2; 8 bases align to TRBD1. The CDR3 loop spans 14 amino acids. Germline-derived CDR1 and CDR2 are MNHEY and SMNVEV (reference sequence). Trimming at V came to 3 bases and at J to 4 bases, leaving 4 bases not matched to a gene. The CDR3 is CASSFSDRVYGYTF. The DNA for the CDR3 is TGTGCCAGCAGTTTCTCGGACAGGGTCTATGGCTACACCTTC.

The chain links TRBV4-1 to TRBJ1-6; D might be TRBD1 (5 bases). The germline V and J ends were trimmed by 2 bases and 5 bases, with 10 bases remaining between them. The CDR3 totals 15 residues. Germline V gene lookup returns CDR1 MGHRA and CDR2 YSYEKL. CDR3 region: CASSQQGGDNSPLHF. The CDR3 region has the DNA TGCGCCAGCAGCCAACAGGGTGGGGATAATTCACCCCTCCACTTT.

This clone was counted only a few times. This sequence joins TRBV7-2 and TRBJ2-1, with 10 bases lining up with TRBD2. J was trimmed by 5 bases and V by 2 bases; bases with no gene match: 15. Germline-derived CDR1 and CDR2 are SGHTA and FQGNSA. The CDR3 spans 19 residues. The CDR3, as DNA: TGTGCCAGCAGCTTATCAAGGCCAATAGCGGGAGGTCTCAACAATGAGCAGTTCTTC. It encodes CASSLSRPIAGGLNNEQFF.

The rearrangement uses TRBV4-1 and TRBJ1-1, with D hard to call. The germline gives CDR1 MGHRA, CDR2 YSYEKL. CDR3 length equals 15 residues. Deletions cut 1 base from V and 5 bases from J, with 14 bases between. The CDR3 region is CASSQGNTRGTEAFF. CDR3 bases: TGCGCCAGCAGCCAAGGTAACACCCGGGGAACTGAAGCTTTCTTT.

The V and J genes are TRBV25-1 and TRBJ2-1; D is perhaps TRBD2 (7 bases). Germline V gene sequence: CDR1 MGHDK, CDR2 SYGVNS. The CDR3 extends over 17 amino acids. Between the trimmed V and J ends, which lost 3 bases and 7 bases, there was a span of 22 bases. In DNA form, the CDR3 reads TGTGCCAGCAGTGATAGTAATTGGTGGGAGGGGGAGAATGAGCAGTTCTTC. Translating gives CASSDSNWWEGENEQFF.

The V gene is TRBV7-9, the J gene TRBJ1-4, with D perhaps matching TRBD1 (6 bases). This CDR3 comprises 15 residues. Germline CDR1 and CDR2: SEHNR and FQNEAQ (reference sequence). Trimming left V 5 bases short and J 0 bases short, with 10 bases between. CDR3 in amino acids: CASSHRQATNEKLFF. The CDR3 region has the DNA TGTGCCAGCAGCCACCGACAGGCAACTAATGAAAAACTGTTTTTT. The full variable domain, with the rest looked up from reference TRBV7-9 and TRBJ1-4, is DTGVSQNPRHKITKRGQNVTFRCDPISEHNRLYWYRQTLGQGPEFLTYFQNEAQLEKSRLLSDRFSAERPKGSFSTLEIQRTEQGDSAMYLCASSHRQATNEKLFFGSGTQLSVL.

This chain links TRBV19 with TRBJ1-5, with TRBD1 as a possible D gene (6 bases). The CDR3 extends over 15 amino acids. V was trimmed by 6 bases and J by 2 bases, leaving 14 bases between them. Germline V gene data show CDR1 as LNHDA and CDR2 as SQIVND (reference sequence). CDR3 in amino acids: CASSAGGGGNQPQHF. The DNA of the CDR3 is TGTGCCAGTAGCGCGGGGGGCGGAGGCAATCAGCCCCAGCATTTT. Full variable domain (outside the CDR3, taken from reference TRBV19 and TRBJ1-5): DGGITQSPKYLFRKEGQNVTLSCEQNLNHDAMYWYRQDPGQGLRLIYYSQIVNDFQKGDIAEGYSVSREKKESFPLTVTSAQKNPTAFYLCASSAGGGGNQPQHFGDGTRLSIL.

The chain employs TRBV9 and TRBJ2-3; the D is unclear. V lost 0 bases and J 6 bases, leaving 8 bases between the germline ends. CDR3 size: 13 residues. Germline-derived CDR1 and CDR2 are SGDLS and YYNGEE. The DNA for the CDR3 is TGTGCCAGCAGCGTAGTAGAGCTCGATACGCAGTATTTT. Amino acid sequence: CASSVVELDTQYF.

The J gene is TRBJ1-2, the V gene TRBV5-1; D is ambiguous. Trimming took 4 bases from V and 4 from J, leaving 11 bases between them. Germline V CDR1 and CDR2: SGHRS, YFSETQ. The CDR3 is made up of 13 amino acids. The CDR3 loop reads CASSREATYGYTF. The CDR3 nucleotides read TGCGCCAGCAGCCGTGAAGCAACCTATGGCTACACCTTC.

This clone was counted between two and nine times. CDR3 coding DNA: TGCAGCGTTGAAGGGGGGGAGGCTGGCTACACCTTC. It yields the protein CSVEGGEAGYTF. The chain links TRBV29-1 to TRBJ1-2, with D tentatively TRBD1 (5 bases). Germline CDR1 and CDR2: SQVTM and ANQGSEA. Trimming cost V 1 base and J 7 bases, with 10 bases left between them. This CDR3 contains 12 residues.

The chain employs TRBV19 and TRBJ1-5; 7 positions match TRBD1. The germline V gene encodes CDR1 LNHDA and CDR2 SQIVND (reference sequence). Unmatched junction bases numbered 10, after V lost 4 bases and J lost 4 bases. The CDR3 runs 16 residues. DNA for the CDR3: TGTGCCAGTAGTACTTCTAGACAGGGTGAGAATCAGCCCCAGCATTTT. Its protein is CASSTSRQGENQPQHF.

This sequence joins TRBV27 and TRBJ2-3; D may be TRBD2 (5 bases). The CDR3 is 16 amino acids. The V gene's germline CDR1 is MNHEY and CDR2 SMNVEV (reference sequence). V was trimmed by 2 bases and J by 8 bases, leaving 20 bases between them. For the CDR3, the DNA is TGTGCCAGCAGTTTAGGTGGGAGACATCCCGTTGGTACGCAGTATTTT. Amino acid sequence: CASSLGGRHPVGTQYF.

This CDR3 reads CASSQTRGQTVSAQHF. The CDR3, as DNA: TGCGCCAGCAGCCAAACCAGGGGGCAGACGGTGTCGGCCCAGCATTTT. This chain joins TRBV4-1 and TRBJ1-5; 8 nucleotides line up with TRBD1. The CDR3 covers 16 residues. Trimming at V came to 2 bases and at J to 11 bases, leaving 14 bases not matched to a gene. CDR1 is MGHRA and CDR2 is YSYEKL in the germline V gene.

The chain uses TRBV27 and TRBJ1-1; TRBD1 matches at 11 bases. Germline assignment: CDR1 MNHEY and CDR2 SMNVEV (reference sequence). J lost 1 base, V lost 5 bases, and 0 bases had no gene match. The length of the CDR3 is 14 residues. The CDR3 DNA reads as TGTGCCAGCAGTGGACAGGGGGCGAACACTGAAGCTTTCTTT. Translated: CASSGQGANTEAFF.

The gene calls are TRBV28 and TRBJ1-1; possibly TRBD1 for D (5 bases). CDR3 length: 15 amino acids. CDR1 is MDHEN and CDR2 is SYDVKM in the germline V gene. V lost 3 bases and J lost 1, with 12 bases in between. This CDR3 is CASSFAGRWNTEAFF. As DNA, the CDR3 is TGTGCCAGCAGTTTTGCGGGACGGTGGAACACTGAAGCTTTCTTT. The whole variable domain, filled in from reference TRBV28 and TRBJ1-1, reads DVKVTQSSRYLVKRTGEKVFLECVQDMDHENMFWYRQDPGLGLRLIYFSYDVKMKEKGDIPEGYSVSREKKERFSLILESASTNQTSMYLCASSFAGRWNTEAFFGQGTRLTVV.

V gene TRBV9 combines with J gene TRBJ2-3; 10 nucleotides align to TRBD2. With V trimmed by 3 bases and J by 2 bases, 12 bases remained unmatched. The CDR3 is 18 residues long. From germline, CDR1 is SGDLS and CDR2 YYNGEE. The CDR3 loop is CASSESIWLAGATDTQYF. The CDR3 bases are TGTGCCAGCAGCGAGAGTATATGGCTAGCGGGAGCCACAGATACGCAGTATTTT.

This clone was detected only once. The CDR3: CSVEEKASGHRTGELFF. The CDR3 nucleotides are TGCAGCGTTGAAGAAAAGGCTAGCGGGCATCGGACCGGGGAGCTGTTTTTT. The V call is TRBV29-1, the J call TRBJ2-2; TRBD2 matches at 8 bases. CDR3 length equals 17 residues. The V gene end was trimmed by 0 bases and the J gene end by 5 bases; junction bases not matched to a gene: 11. Germline assignment: CDR1 SQVTM and CDR2 ANQGSEA.

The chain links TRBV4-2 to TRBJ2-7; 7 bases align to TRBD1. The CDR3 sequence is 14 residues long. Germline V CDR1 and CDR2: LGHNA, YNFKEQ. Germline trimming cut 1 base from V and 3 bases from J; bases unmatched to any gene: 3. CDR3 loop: CASSQGQGYYEQYF. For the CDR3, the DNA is TGTGCCAGCAGCCAAGGACAGGGTTACTACGAGCAGTACTTC.

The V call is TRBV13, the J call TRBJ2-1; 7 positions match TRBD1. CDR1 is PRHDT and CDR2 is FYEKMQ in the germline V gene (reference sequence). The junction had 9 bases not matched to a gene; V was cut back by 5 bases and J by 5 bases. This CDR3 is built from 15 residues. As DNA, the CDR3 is TGTGCCAGCAGCCCCCTTGACAGGGCGGACAATGAGCAGTTCTTC. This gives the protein CASSPLDRADNEQFF.

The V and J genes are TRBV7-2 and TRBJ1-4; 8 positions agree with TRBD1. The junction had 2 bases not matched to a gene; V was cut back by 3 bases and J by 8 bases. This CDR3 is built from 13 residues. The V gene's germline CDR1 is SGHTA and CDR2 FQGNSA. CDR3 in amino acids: CASSFRDREKLFF. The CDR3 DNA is TGTGCCAGCAGCTTCCGGGACAGGGAAAAACTGTTTTTT.

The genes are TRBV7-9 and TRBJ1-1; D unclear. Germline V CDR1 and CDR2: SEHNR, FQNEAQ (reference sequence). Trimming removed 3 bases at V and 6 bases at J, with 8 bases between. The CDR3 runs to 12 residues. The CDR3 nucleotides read TGTGCCAGCAGCTTGGGAGGCTCTGAAGCTTTCTTT. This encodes CASSLGGSEAFF.

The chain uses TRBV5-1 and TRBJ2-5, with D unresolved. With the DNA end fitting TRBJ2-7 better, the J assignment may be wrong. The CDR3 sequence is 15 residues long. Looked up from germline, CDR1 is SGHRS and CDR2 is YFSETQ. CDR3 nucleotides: TGCGCCAGGAGAGCCCAGGCAGCCAGCTCCTACGAGCAGTACTTC. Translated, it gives CARRAQAASSYEQYF.

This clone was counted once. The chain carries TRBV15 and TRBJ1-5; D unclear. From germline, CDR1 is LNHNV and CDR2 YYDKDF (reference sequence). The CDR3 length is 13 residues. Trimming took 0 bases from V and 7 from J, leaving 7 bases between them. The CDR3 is CATSRDPLQPQHF. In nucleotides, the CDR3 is TGTGCCACCAGCAGAGATCCCTTACAGCCCCAGCATTTT. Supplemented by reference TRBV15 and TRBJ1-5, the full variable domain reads DAMVIQNPRYQVTQFGKPVTLSCSQTLNHNVMYWYQQKSSQAPKLLFHYYDKDFNNEADTPDNFQSRRPNTSFCFLDIRSPGLGDTAMYLCATSRDPLQPQHFGDGTRLSIL.

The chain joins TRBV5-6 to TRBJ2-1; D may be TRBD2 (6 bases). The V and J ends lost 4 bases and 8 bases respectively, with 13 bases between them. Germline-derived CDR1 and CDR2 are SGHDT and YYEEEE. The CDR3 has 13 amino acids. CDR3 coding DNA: TGTGCCAGCAGCCTGACTAGGGCCGATGAGCAGTTCTTC. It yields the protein CASSLTRADEQFF.